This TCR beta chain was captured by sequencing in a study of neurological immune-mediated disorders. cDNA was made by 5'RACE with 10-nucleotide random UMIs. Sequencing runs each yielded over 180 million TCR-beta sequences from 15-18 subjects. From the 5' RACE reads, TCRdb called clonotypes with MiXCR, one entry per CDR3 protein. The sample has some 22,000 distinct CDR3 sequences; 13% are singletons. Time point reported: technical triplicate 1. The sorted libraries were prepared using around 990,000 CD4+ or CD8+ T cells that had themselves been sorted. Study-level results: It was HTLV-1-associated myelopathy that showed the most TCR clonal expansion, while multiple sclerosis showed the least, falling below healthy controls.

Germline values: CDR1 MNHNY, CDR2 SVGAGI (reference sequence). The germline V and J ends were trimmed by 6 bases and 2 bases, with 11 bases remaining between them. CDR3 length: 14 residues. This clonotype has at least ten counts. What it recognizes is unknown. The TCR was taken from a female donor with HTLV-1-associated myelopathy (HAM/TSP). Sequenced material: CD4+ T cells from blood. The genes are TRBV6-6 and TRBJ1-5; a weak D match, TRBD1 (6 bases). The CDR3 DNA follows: TGTGCCAGCAGCAGGGGCATGGGCAATCAGCCCCAGCATTTT. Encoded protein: CASSRGMGNQPQHF.